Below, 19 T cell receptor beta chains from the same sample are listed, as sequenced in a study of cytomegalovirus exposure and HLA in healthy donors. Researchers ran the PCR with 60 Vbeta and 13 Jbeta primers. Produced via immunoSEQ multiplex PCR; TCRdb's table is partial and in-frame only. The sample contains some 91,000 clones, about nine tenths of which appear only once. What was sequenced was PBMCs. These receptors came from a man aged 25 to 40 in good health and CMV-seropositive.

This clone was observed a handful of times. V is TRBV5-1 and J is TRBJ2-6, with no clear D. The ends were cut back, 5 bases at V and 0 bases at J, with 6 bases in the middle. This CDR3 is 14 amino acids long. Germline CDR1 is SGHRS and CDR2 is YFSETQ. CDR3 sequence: CASSSGSGANVLTF. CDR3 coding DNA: TGCGCCAGCAGTTCGGGCTCTGGGGCCAACGTCCTGACTTTC.

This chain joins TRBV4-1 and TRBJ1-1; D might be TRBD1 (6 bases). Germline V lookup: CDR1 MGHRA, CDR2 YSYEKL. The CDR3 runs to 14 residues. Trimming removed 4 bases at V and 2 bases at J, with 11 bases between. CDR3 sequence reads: CASSRGQSNTEAFF. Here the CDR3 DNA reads TGCGCCAGCAGCCGTGGACAGAGTAACACTGAAGCTTTCTTT.

Here the CDR3 reads CASSNEGTSGRFCSSYNEQFF. CDR3 bases: TGTGCCAGCAGCAATGAAGGGACTAGCGGGAGGTTTTGCAGCTCCTACAATGAGCAGTTCTTC. V and J are TRBV21-1 and TRBJ2-1; TRBD2 is taken as the D call from the table, unchecked against the DNA. TRBV21-1 is a pseudogene locus. The CDR3 sequence is 21 residues long.

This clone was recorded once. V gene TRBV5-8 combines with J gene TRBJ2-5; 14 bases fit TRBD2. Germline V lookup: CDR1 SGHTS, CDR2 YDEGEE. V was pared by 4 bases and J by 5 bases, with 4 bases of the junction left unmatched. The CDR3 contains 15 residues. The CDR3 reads CASSPGTSGSETQYF. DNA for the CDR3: TGTGCCAGCAGCCCCGGGACTAGCGGGAGTGAGACCCAGTACTTC.

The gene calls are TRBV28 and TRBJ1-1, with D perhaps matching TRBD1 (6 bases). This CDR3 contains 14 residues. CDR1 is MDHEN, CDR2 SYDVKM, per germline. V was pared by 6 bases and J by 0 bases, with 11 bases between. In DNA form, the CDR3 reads TGTGCCAGCAGGTGGGGACACATGAACACTGAAGCTTTCTTT. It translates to CASRWGHMNTEAFF.

DNA for the CDR3: TGTGCCAGCACCCGCTATCACGGCTCCTACAATGAGCAGTTCTTC. This translates into CASTRYHGSYNEQFF. The chain couples TRBV6-1 to TRBJ2-1; no clear D. V lost 7 bases, J lost 0 bases, and 13 bases lay in between. This CDR3 has 15 residues. The germline V gene encodes CDR1 MNHNS and CDR2 SASEGT.

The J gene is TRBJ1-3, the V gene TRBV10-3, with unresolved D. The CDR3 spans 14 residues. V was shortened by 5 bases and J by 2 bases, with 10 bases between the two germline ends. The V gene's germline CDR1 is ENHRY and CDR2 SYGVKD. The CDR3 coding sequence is TGTGCCATCAGTCCTGAGGGCCCTGGAAACACCATATATTTT. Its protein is CAISPEGPGNTIYF.

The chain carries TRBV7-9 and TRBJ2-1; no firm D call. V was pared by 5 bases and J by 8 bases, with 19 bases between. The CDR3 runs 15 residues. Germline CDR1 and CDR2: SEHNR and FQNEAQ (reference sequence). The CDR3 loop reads CASSPGVGGPYEQFF. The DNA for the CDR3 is TGTGCCAGCAGCCCTGGCGTCGGTGGGCCCTATGAGCAGTTCTTC.

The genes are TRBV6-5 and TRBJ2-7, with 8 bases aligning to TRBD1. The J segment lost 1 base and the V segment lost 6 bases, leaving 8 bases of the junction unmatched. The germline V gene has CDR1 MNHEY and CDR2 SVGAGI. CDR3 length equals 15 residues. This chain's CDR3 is CASRQTGAISYEQYF. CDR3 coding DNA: TGTGCCAGCAGACAGACAGGGGCCATTTCCTACGAGCAGTACTTC.

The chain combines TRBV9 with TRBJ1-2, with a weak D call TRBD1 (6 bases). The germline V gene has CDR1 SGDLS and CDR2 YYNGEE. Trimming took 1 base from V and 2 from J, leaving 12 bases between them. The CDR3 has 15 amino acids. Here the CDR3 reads CASSVTQGGNYGYTF. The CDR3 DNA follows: TGTGCCAGCAGCGTAACACAGGGTGGAAACTATGGCTACACCTTC.

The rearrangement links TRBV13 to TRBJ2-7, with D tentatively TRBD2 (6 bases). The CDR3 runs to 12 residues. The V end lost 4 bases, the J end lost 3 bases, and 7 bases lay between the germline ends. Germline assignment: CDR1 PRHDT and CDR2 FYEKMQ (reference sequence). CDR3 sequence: CASSSAGYEQYF. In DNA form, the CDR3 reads TGTGCCAGCAGCTCAGCGGGCTACGAGCAGTACTTC.

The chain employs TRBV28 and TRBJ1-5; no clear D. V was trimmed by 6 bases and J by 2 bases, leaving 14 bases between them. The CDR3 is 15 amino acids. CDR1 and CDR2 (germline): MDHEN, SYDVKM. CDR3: CASSPSTRGNQPQHF. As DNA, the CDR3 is TGTGCCAGCAGCCCCTCCACTAGGGGCAATCAGCCCCAGCATTTT.

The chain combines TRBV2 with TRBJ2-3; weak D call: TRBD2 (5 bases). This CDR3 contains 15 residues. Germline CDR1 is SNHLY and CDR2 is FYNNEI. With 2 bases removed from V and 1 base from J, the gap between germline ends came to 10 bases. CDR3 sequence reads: CASSERVGGTDTQYF. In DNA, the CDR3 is TGTGCCAGCAGTGAACGGGTCGGGGGCACAGATACGCAGTATTTT.

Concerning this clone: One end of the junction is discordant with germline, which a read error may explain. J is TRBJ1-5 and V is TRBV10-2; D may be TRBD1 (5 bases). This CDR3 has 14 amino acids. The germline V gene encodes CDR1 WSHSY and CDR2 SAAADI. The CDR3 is CASREWGGDQPQHF. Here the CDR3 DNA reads TGCGCCAGCAGGGAGTGGGGAGGGGATCAGCCCCAGCATTTT.

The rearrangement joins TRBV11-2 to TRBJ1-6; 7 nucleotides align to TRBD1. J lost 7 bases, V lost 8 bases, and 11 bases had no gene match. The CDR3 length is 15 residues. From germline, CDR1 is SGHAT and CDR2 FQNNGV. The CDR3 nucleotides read TGTGCCAGCCGGCGAGGGGACAGCTCGAATTCACCCCTCCACTTT. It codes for CASRRGDSSNSPLHF.

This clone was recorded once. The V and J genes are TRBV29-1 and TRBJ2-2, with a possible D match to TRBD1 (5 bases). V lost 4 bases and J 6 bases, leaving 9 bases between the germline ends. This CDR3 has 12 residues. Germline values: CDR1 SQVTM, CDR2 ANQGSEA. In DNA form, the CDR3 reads TGCAGCGTTGGTAGGGGTTCCGGGGAGCTGTTTTTT. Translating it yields CSVGRGSGELFF.

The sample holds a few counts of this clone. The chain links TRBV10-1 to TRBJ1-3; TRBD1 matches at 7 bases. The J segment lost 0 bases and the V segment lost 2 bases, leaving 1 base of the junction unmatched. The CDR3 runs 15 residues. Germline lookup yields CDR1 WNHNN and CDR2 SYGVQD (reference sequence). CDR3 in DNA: TGCGCCAGCAGTGAGGGGACAGTCTCTGGAAACACCATATATTTT. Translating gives CASSEGTVSGNTIYF.

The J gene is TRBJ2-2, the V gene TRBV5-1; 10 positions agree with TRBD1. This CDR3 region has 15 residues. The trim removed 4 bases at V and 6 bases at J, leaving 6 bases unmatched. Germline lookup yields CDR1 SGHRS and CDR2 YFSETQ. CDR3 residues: CASSLRDRGPGELFF. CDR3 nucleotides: TGCGCCAGCAGCCTCCGGGACAGGGGACCCGGGGAGCTGTTTTTT.

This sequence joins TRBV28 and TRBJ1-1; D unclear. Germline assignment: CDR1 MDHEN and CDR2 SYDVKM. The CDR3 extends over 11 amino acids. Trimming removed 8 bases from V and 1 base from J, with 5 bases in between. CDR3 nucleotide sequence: TGTGCCAGCGCGGGGAACACTGAAGCTTTCTTT. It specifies CASAGNTEAFF.